The rows below give T cell receptor beta chains drawn from one sample of a study of T cells in Graves' hyperthyroidism and ophthalmopathy. TCRdb itself ran the multiplex PCR reads through MiXCR, one entry per CDR3 protein. The repertoire includes roughly 420,000 distinct CDR3 sequences, about 13% of them detected once, and about 4.9% sits in the top ten. The specimen sequenced was blood. These TCRs come from a woman aged 18-30 years with Graves' hyperthyroidism. Each CDR3 is given with its conserved first and last residue. Each record gives: J gene, clone size, V gene, D gene, CDR3 protein, CDR3 DNA. D genes are given only for firm matches. Expanded clones are given a class, and other clones once, few, many or no size at all.

TRBJ2-2 few TRBV4-2 - CASSQEGPRSGTGELFF TGTGCCAGCAGCCAAGAAGGTCCTAGGTCAGGTACCGGGGAGCTGTTTTTT
TRBJ2-7 many TRBV5-5 - CASSLASGLEQYF TGTGCCAGCAGCTTGGCGTCGGGCCTCGAGCAGTACTTC
TRBJ2-7 many TRBV11-3 - CASSPDPLREQYF TGTGCCAGCAGCCCGGACCCGCTGCGGGAGCAGTACTTC
TRBJ2-1 few TRBV4-1 TRBD2 CASSQTLAGGYNEQFF TGCGCCAGCAGCCAGACCTTAGCGGGGGGCTACAATGAGCAGTTCTTC
TRBJ1-1 many TRBV7-3 TRBD1 CASSLTTGEGTEAFF TGTGCCAGCAGCTTAACGACAGGGGAGGGCACTGAAGCTTTCTTT
TRBJ2-1 few TRBV5-6 - CASSLILGGNEQFF TGTGCCAGCAGCTTGATACTAGGGGGGAATGAGCAGTTCTTC
TRBJ2-3 many TRBV12-3/TRBV12-4 TRBD2 CASSLRAGGLWGNTQYF TGTGCCAGCAGTTTGAGAGCGGGAGGACTTTGGGGTAATACGCAGTATTTT
TRBJ2-1 - TRBV12-5 TRBD2 CASGSGLAGDEQFF TGTGCTAGTGGTTCCGGACTAGCGGGCGATGAGCAGTTCTTC
TRBJ1-1 many TRBV2 - CASTGAWATEAFF TGTGCCAGCACAGGCGCTTGGGCCACTGAAGCTTTCTTT
TRBJ1-2 few TRBV12-3/TRBV12-4 - CASSSEGLYGYTF TGTGCCAGCAGTTCAGAGGGCCTCTATGGCTACACCTTC
TRBJ2-7 many TRBV11-2 TRBD1 CASSLDLGTGAYEQYF TGTGCCAGCAGCTTAGATTTAGGGACAGGGGCCTACGAGCAGTACTTC
TRBJ2-4 - TRBV20-1 TRBD2 CSADTGTSGTLLAKNIQYF TGCAGTGCGGATACCGGGACTAGCGGAACACTGCTCGCCAAAAACATTCAGTACTTC
TRBJ2-2 many TRBV7-9 TRBD2 CASSSLAGGGSTGELFF TGTGCCAGCAGCTCTTTAGCGGGAGGAGGTAGCACCGGGGAGCTGTTTTTT
TRBJ1-2 many TRBV5-1 - CASSLVGLAYGYTF TGCGCCAGCAGCTTGGTCGGTCTGGCCTATGGCTACACCTTC
TRBJ1-2 many TRBV2 - CASNTGKPGYTF TGTGCCAGCAATACAGGGAAACCAGGCTACACCTTC
TRBJ2-3 - TRBV7-8 TRBD2 CASSLSSGDTDTQYF TGTGCCAGCAGCTTATCTAGCGGGGACACAGATACGCAGTATTTT
TRBJ1-1 few TRBV24-1 - CATSDSGTEAFF TGTGCCACCAGTGATTCCGGGACCGAAGCTTTCTTT
TRBJ2-1 few TRBV9 TRBD2 CASSVAAGGGYNEQFF TGTGCCAGCAGCGTAGCAGCGGGGGGCGGCTACAATGAGCAGTTCTTC
TRBJ1-1 many TRBV12-3/TRBV12-4 - CASSFIGMNTEAFF TGTGCCAGCAGTTTCATTGGCATGAACACTGAAGCTTTCTTT
TRBJ2-6 many TRBV29-1 - CSVETSGANVLTF TGCAGCGTTGAAACATCTGGGGCCAACGTCCTGACTTTC
TRBJ2-2 - TRBV27 - CASSLRGGYGELFF TGTGCCAGCAGTTTAAGGGGGGGTTACGGGGAGCTGTTTTTT
TRBJ2-6 - TRBV10-3 - CAISGWSSGANVLTF TGTGCCATCAGTGGATGGAGCTCTGGGGCCAACGTCCTGACTTTC
TRBJ1-2 many TRBV19 - CASSTEDRGTYGYTF TGTGCCAGTAGTACCGAAGACCGGGGGACCTATGGCTACACCTTC
TRBJ2-1 many TRBV20-1 TRBD2 CSARDFGTSGRYNEQFF TGCAGTGCTAGAGACTTCGGGACTAGCGGCCGGTACAATGAGCAGTTCTTC
TRBJ2-7 many TRBV7-2 - CASSLVPGIYEQYF TGTGCCAGCAGCTTAGTTCCGGGGATCTACGAGCAGTACTTC
TRBJ2-2 - TRBV25-1 TRBD1 CATSSSGTGGISGELFF TGTGCCACCAGCTCCTCCGGGACAGGGGGCATTAGCGGGGAGCTGTTTTTT
TRBJ1-2 - TRBV19 - CASSIGGVNYGYTF TGTGCCAGTAGTATTGGGGGGGTTAACTATGGCTACACCTTC
TRBJ2-5 many TRBV12-3/TRBV12-4 TRBD2 CASSLLTTLAGGPGTQYF TGTGCCAGCAGTCTCCTCACAACCCTAGCGGGAGGGCCGGGGACCCAGTACTTC
TRBJ2-3 many TRBV5-1 - CASSSNMADTQYF TGCGCCAGCAGCTCTAACATGGCAGATACGCAGTATTTT